One and the same sample provided the 8 T cell receptor beta chains below, sequenced in a study of blood T cell repertoires in COVID-19. Clones were read by immunoSEQ multiplex PCR, and TCRdb kept only the in-frame ones, dropping some. Here the sample spans about 240,000 clones, approximately 87% being singletons. Material for sequencing was peripheral blood. These receptor sequences come from a man between 60 and 75 years old with acute or convalescent COVID-19.

The V and J genes are TRBV6-5 and TRBJ1-2, with TRBD1 identical over 8 bases. Germline CDR1 MNHEY, CDR2 SVGAGI. V was clipped by 6 bases and J by 0 bases; unmatched bases: 6. The CDR3 covers 15 residues. The CDR3 region is CASRNTGGPNYGYTF. DNA of the CDR3: TGTGCCAGCAGAAACACAGGGGGACCTAACTATGGCTACACCTTC.

This chain connects TRBV24-1 to TRBJ2-1, with 10 bases fitting TRBD2. Germline assignment: CDR1 KGHDR and CDR2 SFDVKD. The trim removed 1 base at V and 9 bases at J, leaving 11 bases unmatched. The CDR3 extends over 17 amino acids. This chain's CDR3 is CATSDLGPSGRVGEQFF. CDR3 nucleotide sequence: TGTGCCACCAGTGATTTAGGCCCTAGCGGGAGAGTAGGTGAGCAGTTCTTC.

The V gene is TRBV5-1, the J gene TRBJ2-1, with unresolved D. The ends were cut back, 4 bases at V and 0 bases at J, with 17 bases in the middle. This CDR3 contains 17 residues. Germline V lookup: CDR1 SGHRS, CDR2 YFSETQ. The CDR3 DNA reads as TGCGCCAGCAGCGTCCTGGCTTCCAGAAGCTCCTACAATGAGCAGTTCTTC. Protein: CASSVLASRSSYNEQFF.

This chain connects TRBV28 to TRBJ2-5, with 10 positions matching TRBD2. Germline-derived CDR1 and CDR2 are MDHEN and SYDVKM. The V and J ends lost 5 bases and 1 base, in that order; junction bases with no gene match: 4. This CDR3 contains 15 residues. CDR3 nucleotide sequence: TGTGCCAGCAGTCGACTAGCGGGTACCCAAGAGACCCAGTACTTC. Encoded protein: CASSRLAGTQETQYF.

J is TRBJ2-5 and V is TRBV28; D might be TRBD2 (5 bases). V was pared by 6 bases and J by 3 bases, with 17 bases between. This CDR3 spans 15 amino acids. Germline V gene sequence: CDR1 MDHEN, CDR2 SYDVKM. In DNA, the CDR3 is TGTGCCAGCAGGAAGATGACCCCGGGGAAAGAGACCCAGTACTTC. Its translation: CASRKMTPGKETQYF. The entire variable domain, with the rest obtained from reference TRBV28 and TRBJ2-5, is as follows: DVKVTQSSRYLVKRTGEKVFLECVQDMDHENMFWYRQDPGLGLRLIYFSYDVKMKEKGDIPEGYSVSREKKERFSLILESASTNQTSMYLCASRKMTPGKETQYFGPGTRLLVL.

The chain joins TRBV7-2 to TRBJ2-2; D is unresolved. Trimming removed 2 bases at V and 9 bases at J, with 4 bases between. From germline, CDR1 is SGHTA and CDR2 FQGNSA. CDR3 length: 11 residues. The CDR3 protein is CASSLYRELFF. Written as DNA, the CDR3 is TGTGCCAGCAGCTTATATCGGGAGCTGTTTTTT.

The chain combines TRBV29-1 with TRBJ1-1; D possibly corresponds to TRBD1 (5 bases). This CDR3 region has 11 residues. Germline values: CDR1 SQVTM, CDR2 ANQGSEA. The DNA of the CDR3 is TGCGCGGTGGGCAGGGACACTGAAGCTTTCTTT. It codes for CAVGRDTEAFF.

This clone has only one observation. V gene TRBV10-3 combines with J gene TRBJ2-1; 8 positions agree with TRBD1. Germline V gene lookup returns CDR1 ENHRY and CDR2 SYGVKD. The V gene end was trimmed by 6 bases and the J gene end by 0 bases; junction bases not matched to a gene: 7. The CDR3 spans 16 residues. CDR3 DNA sequence: TGTGCCATCAGGGGCGCAGGGGGCACCTCCTACAATGAGCAGTTCTTC. Residues: CAIRGAGGTSYNEQFF.